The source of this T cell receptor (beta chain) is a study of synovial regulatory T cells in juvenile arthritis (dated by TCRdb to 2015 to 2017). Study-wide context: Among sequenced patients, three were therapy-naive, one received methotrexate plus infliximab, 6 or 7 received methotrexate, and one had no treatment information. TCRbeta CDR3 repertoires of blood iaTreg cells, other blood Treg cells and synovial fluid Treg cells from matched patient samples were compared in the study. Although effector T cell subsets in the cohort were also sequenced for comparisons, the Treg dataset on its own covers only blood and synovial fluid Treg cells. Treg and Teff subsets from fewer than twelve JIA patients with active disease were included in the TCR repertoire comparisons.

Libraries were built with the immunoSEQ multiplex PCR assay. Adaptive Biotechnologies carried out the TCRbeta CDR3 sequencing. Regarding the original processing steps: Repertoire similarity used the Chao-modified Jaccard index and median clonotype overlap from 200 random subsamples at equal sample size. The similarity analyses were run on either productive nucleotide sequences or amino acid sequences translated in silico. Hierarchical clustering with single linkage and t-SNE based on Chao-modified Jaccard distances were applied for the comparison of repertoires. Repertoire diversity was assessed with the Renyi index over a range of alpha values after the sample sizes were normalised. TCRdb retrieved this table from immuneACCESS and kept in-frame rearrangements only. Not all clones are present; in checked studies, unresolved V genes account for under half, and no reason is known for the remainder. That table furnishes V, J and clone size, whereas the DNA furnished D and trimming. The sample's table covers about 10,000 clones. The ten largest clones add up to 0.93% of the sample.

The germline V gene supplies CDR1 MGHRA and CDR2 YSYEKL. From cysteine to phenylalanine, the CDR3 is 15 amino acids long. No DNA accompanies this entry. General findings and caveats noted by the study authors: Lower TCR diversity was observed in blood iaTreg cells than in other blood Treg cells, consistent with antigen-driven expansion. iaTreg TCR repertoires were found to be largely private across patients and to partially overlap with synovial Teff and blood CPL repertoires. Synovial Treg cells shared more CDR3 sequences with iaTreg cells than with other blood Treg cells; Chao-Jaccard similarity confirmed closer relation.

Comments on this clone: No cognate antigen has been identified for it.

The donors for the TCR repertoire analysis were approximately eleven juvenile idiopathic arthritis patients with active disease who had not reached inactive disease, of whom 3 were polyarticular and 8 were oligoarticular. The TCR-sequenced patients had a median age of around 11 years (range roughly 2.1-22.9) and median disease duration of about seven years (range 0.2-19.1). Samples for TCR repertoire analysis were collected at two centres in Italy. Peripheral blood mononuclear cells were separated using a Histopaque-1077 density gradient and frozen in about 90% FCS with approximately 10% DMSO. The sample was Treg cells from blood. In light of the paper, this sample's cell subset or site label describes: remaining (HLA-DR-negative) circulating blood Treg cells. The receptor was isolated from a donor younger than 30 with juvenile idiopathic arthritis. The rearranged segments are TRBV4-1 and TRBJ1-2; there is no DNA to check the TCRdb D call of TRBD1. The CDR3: CASRSQQGGHYGYTF.